A single T cell receptor (beta chain) is shown here with its context. The repertoire was sequenced with immunoSEQ multiplex PCR; TCRdb's copy has only in-frame clones and lacks some. The table has under 300,000 clones, approximately 86% seen once. This specimen belongs to a study of blood T cell repertoires in COVID-19. Study overall: COVID-19 samples, acute and convalescent, were from the United States, Italy and Spain.

With V trimmed by 8 bases and J by 2 bases, 9 bases remained unmatched. In germline, CDR1 is MDHEN, CDR2 SYDVKM. This CDR3 region has 14 residues. The source of this sequence is a human donor in a cohort sampled during active COVID-19. The V call is TRBV28, the J call TRBJ2-7; the match to TRBD2 covers 7 bases. Sequencing was carried out using peripheral blood. The CDR3 sequence is CASFSGLNTYEQYF. In DNA form, the CDR3 reads TGTGCCAGCTTTAGCGGGTTGAATACCTACGAGCAGTACTTC. The entire variable domain, with the rest obtained from reference TRBV28 and TRBJ2-7, is as follows: DVKVTQSSRYLVKRTGEKVFLECVQDMDHENMFWYRQDPGLGLRLIYFSYDVKMKEKGDIPEGYSVSREKKERFSLILESASTNQTSMYLCASFSGLNTYEQYFGPGTRLTVT.